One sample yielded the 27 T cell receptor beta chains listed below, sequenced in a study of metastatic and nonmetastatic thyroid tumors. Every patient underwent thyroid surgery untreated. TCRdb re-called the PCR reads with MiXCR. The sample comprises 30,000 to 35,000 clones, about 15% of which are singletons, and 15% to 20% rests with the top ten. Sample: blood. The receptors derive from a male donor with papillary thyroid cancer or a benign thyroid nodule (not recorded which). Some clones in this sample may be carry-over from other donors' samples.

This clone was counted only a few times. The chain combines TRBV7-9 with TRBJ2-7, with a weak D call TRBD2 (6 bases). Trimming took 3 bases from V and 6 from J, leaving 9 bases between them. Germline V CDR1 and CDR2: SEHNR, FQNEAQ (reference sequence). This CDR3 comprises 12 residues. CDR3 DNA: TGTGCCAGCAGCTTGGGGGGAGGCGAGCAGTACTTC. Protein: CASSLGGGEQYF.

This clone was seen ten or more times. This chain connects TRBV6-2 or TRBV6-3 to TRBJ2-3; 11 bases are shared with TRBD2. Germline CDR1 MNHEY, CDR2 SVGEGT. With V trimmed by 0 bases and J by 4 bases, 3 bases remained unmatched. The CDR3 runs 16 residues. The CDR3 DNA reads TGTGCCAGCAGTTACTCGACTAGCGGGAATCCAGATACGCAGTATTTT. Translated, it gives CASSYSTSGNPDTQYF.

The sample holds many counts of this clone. CDR3 amino acids: CAISGGENNEQFF. The CDR3 DNA reads TGTGCCATCAGTGGGGGGGAGAACAATGAGCAGTTCTTC. The chain combines TRBV10-3 with TRBJ2-1, with D perhaps matching TRBD2 (6 bases). CDR1 and CDR2 from the germline V gene are ENHRY and SYGVKD. This CDR3 is built from 13 residues. Trimming took 4 bases from V and 5 from J, leaving 9 bases between them.

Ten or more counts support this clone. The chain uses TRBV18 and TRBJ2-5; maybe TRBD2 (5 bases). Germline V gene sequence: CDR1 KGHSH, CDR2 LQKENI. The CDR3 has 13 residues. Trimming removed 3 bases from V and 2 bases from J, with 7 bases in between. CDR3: CASSPPGQETQYF. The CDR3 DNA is TGTGCCAGCTCACCTCCGGGGCAAGAGACCCAGTACTTC.

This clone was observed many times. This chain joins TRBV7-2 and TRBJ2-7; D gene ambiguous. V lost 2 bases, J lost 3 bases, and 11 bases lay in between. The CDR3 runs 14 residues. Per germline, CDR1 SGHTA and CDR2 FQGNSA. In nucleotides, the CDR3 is TGTGCCAGCAGCTTACCTGGGAAAATCTACGAGCAGTACTTC. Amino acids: CASSLPGKIYEQYF.

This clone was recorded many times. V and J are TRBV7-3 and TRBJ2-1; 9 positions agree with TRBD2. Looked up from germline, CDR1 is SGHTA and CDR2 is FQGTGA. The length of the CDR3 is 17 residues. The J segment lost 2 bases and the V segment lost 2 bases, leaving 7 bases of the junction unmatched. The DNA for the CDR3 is TGTGCCAGCAGCTTACGGGGTAGCGGGAGCGCCTACAATGAGCAGTTCTTC. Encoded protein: CASSLRGSGSAYNEQFF.

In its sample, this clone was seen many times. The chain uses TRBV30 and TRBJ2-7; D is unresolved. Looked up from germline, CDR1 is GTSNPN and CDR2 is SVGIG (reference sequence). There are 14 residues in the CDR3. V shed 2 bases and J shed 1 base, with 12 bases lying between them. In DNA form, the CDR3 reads TGTGCCTGGAGTCTGACCCATACTTCCTACGAGCAGTACTTC. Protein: CAWSLTHTSYEQYF. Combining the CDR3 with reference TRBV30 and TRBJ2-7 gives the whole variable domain SQTIHQWPATLVQPVGSPLSLECTVEGTSNPNLYWYRQAAGRGLQLLFYSVGIGQISSEVPQNLSASRPQDRQFILSSKKLLLSDSGFYLCAWSLTHTSYEQYFGPGTRLTVT.

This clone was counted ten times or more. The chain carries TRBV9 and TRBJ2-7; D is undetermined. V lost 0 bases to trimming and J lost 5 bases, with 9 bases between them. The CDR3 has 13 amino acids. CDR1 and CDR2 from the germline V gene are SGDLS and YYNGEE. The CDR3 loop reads CASSVGVLDEQYF. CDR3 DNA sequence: TGTGCCAGCAGCGTAGGGGTTCTCGACGAGCAGTACTTC.

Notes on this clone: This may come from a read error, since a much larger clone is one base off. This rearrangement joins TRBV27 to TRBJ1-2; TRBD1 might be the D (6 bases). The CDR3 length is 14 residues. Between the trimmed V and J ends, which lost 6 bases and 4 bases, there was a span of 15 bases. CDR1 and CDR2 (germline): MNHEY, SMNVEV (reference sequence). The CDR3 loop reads CASRPYRVGYGYTF. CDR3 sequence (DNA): TGTGCCAGCAGGCCGTACAGGGTTGGCTATGGCTACACCTTC.

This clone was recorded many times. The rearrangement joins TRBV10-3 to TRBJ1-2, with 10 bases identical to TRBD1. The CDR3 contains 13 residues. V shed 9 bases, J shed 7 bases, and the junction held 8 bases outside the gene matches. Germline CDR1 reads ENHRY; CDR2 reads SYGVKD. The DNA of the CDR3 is TGTGCCATAGGGACAGGGGTTCAGGGTGGCTACACCTTC. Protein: CAIGTGVQGGYTF.

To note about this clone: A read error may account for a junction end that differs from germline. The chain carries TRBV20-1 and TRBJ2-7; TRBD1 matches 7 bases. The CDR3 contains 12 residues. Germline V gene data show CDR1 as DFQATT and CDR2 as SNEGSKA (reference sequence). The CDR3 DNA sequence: TGCAGTGCGGACAGGAGCTCCTACGAGCATTACTTT. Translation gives CSADRSSYEHYF.

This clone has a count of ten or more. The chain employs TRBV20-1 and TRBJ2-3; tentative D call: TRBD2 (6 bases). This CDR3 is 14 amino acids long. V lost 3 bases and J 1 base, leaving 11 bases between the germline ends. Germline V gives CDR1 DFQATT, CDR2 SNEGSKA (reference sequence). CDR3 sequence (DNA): TGCAGTGCTAGGGGAGCGGGTCGCACAGATACGCAGTATTTT. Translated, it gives CSARGAGRTDTQYF.

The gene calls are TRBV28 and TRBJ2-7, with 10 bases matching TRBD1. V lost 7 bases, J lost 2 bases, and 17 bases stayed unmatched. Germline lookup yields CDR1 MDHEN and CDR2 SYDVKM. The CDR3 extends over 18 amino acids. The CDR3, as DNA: TGTGCCAGCATGGGAGGAGGGACAGGGGCGTTATGGACCTACGAGCAGTACTTC. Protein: CASMGGGTGALWTYEQYF.

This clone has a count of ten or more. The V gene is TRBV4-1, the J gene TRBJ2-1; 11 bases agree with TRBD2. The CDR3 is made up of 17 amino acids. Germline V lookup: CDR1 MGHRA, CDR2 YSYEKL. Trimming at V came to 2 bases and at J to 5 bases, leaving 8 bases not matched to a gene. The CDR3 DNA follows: TGCGCCAGCAGCCAATCCTCACTAGCGGGAGCTAACAATGAGCAGTTCTTC. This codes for CASSQSSLAGANNEQFF.

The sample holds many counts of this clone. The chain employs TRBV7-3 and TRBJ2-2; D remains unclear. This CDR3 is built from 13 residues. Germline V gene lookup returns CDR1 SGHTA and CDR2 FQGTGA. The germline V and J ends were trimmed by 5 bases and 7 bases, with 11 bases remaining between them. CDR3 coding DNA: TGTGCCAGCAGCCCCGACCCTAGCGGGGAGCTGTTTTTT. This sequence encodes CASSPDPSGELFF.

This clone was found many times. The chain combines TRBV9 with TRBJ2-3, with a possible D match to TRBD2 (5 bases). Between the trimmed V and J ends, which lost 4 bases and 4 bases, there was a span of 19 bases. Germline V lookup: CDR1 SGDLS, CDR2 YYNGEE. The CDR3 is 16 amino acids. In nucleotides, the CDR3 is TGTGCCAGCAGCCCTTTAACTTCGGGAATCTCAGATACGCAGTATTTT. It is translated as CASSPLTSGISDTQYF.

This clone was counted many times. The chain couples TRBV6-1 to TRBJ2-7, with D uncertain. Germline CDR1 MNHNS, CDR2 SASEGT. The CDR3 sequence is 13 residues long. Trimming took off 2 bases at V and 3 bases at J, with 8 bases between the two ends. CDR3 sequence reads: CASSEFRGYEQYF. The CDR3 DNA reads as TGTGCCAGCAGTGAATTCCGAGGCTACGAGCAGTACTTC.

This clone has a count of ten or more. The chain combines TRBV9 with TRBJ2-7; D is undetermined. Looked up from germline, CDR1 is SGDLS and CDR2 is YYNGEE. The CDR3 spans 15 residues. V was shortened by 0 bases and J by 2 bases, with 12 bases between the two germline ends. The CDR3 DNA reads TGTGCCAGCAGCGTAGATGAGGATAACACCTACGAGCAGTACTTC. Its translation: CASSVDEDNTYEQYF.

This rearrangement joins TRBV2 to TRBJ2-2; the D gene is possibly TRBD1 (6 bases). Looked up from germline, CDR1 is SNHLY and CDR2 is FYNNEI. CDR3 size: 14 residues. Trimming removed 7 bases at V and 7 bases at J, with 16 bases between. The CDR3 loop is CASMPDSVGGELFF. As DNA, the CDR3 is TGTGCCAGCATGCCGGACAGTGTTGGCGGGGAGCTGTTTTTT.

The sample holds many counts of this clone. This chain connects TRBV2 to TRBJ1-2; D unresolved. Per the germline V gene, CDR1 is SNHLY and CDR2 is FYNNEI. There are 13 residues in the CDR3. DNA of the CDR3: TGTGGAACCAGGTCTGAGGGTAACTATGGCTACACCTTC. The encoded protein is CGTRSEGNYGYTF.

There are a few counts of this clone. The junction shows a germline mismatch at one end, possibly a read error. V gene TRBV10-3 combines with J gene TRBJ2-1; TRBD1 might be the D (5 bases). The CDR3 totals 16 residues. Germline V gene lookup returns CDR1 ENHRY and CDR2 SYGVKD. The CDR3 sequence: CAIGVQTAAQINGQFF. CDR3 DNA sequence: TGTGCCATCGGTGTCCAGACAGCAGCACAGATAAATGGGCAGTTCTTC.

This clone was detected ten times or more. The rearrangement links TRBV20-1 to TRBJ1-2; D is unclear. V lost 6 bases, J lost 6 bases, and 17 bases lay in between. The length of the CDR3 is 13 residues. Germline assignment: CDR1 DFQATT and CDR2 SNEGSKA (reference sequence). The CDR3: CSAQTDPGDGYTF. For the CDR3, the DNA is TGCAGTGCCCAGACCGATCCCGGGGATGGCTACACCTTC.

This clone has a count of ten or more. In DNA form, the CDR3 reads TGTGCCAGCTCCCCGAGACTAGCGGAGGGCACAGATACGCAGTATTTT. Protein sequence: CASSPRLAEGTDTQYF. The chain carries TRBV18 and TRBJ2-3, with 9 bases that match TRBD2. This CDR3 region has 16 residues. V shed 6 bases and J 1 base; nucleotides not matched to a gene: 8. Per germline, CDR1 KGHSH and CDR2 LQKENI.

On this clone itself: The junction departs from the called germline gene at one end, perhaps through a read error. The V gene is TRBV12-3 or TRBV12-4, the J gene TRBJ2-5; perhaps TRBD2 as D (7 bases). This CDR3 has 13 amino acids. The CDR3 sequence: CTSMGTGRGTQYF. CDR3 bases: TGTACCAGCATGGGTACAGGGAGGGGGACCCAGTACTTC.

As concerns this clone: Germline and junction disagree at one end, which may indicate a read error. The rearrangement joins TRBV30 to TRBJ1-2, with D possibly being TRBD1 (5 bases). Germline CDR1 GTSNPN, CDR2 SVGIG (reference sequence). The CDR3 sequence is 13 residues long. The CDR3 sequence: CAWSVGHWDGYTF. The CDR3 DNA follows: TGTGCCTGGAGTGTAGGACATTGGGATGGATACACCTTC.

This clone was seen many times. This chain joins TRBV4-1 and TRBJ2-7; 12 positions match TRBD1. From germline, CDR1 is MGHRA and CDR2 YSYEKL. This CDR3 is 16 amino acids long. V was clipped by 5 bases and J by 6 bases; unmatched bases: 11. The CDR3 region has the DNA TGCGCCAGCAGCAAACCGGGACAGGGGGCGCGAGGCGAGCAGTACTTC. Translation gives CASSKPGQGARGEQYF.

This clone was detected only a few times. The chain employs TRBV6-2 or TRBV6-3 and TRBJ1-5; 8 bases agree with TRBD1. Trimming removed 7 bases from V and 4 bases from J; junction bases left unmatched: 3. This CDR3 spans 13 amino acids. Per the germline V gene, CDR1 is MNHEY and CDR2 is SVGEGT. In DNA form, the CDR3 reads TGTGCCAGCAAGGACAGGGAAAATCAGCCCCAGCATTTT. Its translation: CASKDRENQPQHF.